What follows are 4 T cell receptor beta chains derived from one specimen sequenced in a study of technical replicates of blood from a few donors. The table came from immunoSEQ multiplex PCR; TCRdb's copy has only in-frame clones and leaves some out. The repertoire consists of roughly 87,000 clones, with over 85% occurring once and the leading ten covering approximately 0.24%. The sequencing sample was made of T cells isolated from PBMCs. These receptors originate from a human donor in good health.

This chain connects TRBV5-1 to TRBJ2-3; 8 bases map to TRBD2. CDR1 and CDR2 (germline): SGHRS, YFSETQ. The CDR3 contains 17 residues. Trimming took 3 bases from V and 3 from J; bases not matched to a gene: 12. CDR3 loop: CASSSALGAGVTDTQYF. The CDR3 nucleotides are TGCGCCAGCAGCTCCGCCCTAGGAGCGGGGGTAACAGATACGCAGTATTTT.

V gene TRBV28 combines with J gene TRBJ1-1, with D perhaps TRBD1 (5 bases). There are 17 residues in the CDR3. Germline V gene lookup returns CDR1 MDHEN and CDR2 SYDVKM. The V gene lost 5 bases and the J gene lost 3 bases, with 22 bases spanning the gap. The CDR3 DNA sequence: TGTGCCAGCAGTCCCCCGTCAGGTGCAGGGCGGTACACTGAAGCTTTCTTT. Protein product: CASSPPSGAGRYTEAFF.

The J gene is TRBJ2-7, the V gene TRBV28; 10 nucleotides agree with TRBD1. Germline V gives CDR1 MDHEN, CDR2 SYDVKM. The CDR3 covers 14 residues. V trimming: 6 bases; J trimming: 3 bases; junction bases outside the gene matches: 5. CDR3 DNA: TGTGCCAGCAGCTGGCGGACAGGGGGCTACGAGCAGTACTTC. This encodes CASSWRTGGYEQYF. The whole variable domain, filled in from reference TRBV28 and TRBJ2-7, reads DVKVTQSSRYLVKRTGEKVFLECVQDMDHENMFWYRQDPGLGLRLIYFSYDVKMKEKGDIPEGYSVSREKKERFSLILESASTNQTSMYLCASSWRTGGYEQYFGPGTRLTVT.

The chain uses TRBV2 and TRBJ1-2; 9 nucleotides match TRBD1. V was pared by 6 bases and J by 8 bases, with 4 bases of the junction left unmatched. Germline V lookup: CDR1 SNHLY, CDR2 FYNNEI. The CDR3 covers 12 residues. CDR3: CASRQGAWGYTF. CDR3 sequence (DNA): TGTGCCAGCAGACAGGGGGCGTGGGGCTACACCTTC.